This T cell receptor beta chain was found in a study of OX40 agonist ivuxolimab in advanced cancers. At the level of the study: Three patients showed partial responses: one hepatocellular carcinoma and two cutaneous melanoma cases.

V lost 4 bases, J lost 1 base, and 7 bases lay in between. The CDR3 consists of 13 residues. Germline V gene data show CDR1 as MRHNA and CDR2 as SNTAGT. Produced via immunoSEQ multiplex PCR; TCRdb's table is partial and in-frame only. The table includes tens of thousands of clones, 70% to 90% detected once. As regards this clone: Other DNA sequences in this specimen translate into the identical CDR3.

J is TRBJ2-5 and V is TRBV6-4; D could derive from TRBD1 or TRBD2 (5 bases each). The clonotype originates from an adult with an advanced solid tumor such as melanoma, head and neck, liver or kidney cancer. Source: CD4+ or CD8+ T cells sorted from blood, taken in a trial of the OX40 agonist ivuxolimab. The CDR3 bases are TGTGCCAGCAGTGTGGGACCCCAAGAGACCCAGTACTTC. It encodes CASSVGPQETQYF.